The 5 T cell receptor beta chains below come from one sample, sequenced in a study of chemoradiotherapy in HPV16-positive cancers. The data were produced by immunoSEQ multiplex PCR, yet TCRdb's version contains in-frame clones alone and is incomplete. The sample carries thousands of clones, around 90% recorded once. This sample comprised tumor tissue, obtained from a patient who underwent chemoradiotherapy. The receptors come from a human donor with HPV-associated anogenital cancer.

This sequence joins TRBV6-1 and TRBJ2-6; 7 bases line up with TRBD2. The CDR3 covers 17 residues. Per germline, CDR1 MNHNS and CDR2 SASEGT. With 2 bases clipped from V and 4 bases from J, the junction kept 8 bases outside the gene matches. The CDR3 bases are TGTGCCAGCAGTGAAAGGGAGGGTGTTGGCGGGGCCAACGTCCTGACTTTC. Amino acid sequence: CASSEREGVGGANVLTF.

The chain links TRBV10-3 to TRBJ2-6; D possibly corresponds to TRBD2 (5 bases). CDR1 ENHRY and CDR2 SYGVKD come from the germline V gene. The CDR3 runs 16 residues. With 3 bases removed from V and 0 bases from J, the gap between germline ends came to 9 bases. CDR3 nucleotide sequence: TGTGCCATCAGTGATGCCGAGGGCTCTGGGGCCAACGTCCTGACTTTC. Its protein product is CAISDAEGSGANVLTF.

This clone was detected a few times. The chain combines TRBV5-1 with TRBJ1-5; D not resolved. The V and J ends lost 2 bases and 0 bases respectively, with 9 bases between them. The germline CDR1 and CDR2 sequences are SGHRS and YFSETQ. CDR3 size: 15 residues. The CDR3 loop is CASSFWWTSNQPQHF. CDR3 in DNA: TGCGCCAGCAGCTTTTGGTGGACTAGCAATCAGCCCCAGCATTTT. The full variable domain, its missing parts supplied by reference TRBV5-1 and TRBJ1-5, is KAGVTQTPRYLIKTRGQQVTLSCSPISGHRSVSWYQQTPGQGLQFLFEYFSETQRNKGNFPGRFSGRQFSNSRSEMNVSTLELGDSALYLCASSFWWTSNQPQHFGDGTRLSIL.

The V call is TRBV7-3, the J call TRBJ2-2; D is unresolved. The CDR3 is 15 amino acids. Deletions cut 5 bases from V and 6 bases from J, with 16 bases between. Germline lookup yields CDR1 SGHTA and CDR2 FQGTGA. The CDR3 DNA follows: TGTGCCAGCAGCCTGGGCCCTATCACAGCCGGGGAGCTGTTTTTT. As protein: CASSLGPITAGELFF.

The chain carries TRBV2 and TRBJ2-5; tentatively, D is TRBD2 (6 bases). CDR1 and CDR2 (germline): SNHLY, FYNNEI. The V end was cut by 7 bases, the J end by 4 bases, with 22 bases between. The CDR3 is 16 residues long. CDR3 region: CASTGESGRGGETQYF. The CDR3 DNA sequence: TGTGCCAGCACGGGGGAGAGCGGTCGGGGAGGAGAGACCCAGTACTTC.